A selection of T cell receptor beta chains follows, all from one sample in a study of OX40 agonist ivuxolimab in advanced cancers. TCRdb keeps only in-frame clones here, not all; method: immunoSEQ multiplex PCR. The sample has roughly 90,000 clones; around 94% are singletons. Sequenced here: CD4+ or CD8+ T cells sorted from blood, sampled in a trial of the OX40 agonist ivuxolimab. These receptor sequences come from an adult with an advanced solid tumor such as melanoma, head and neck, liver or kidney cancer. Both conserved end residues are part of each CDR3. D genes are given only for firm matches. Size is omitted from some rows. Given values are once, few, many or a class for expanded clones.

TRBJ1-1,few,TRBV14,.,CASSSQGITEAFF,TGTGCCAGCAGTTCCCAGGGAATCACTGAAGCTTTCTTT
TRBJ2-1,once,TRBV11-2,TRBD2,CASSSGLAGNEQFF,TGTGCCAGCAGCTCAGGACTAGCGGGAAATGAGCAGTTCTTC
TRBJ1-2,once,TRBV4-1,.,CASSQDLGTSNYGYTF,TGCGCCAGCAGCCAAGATCTGGGGACTTCTAACTATGGCTACACCTTC
TRBJ1-1,.,TRBV29-1,.,CSVGSRGTEAFF,TGCAGCGTTGGTAGTAGGGGGACTGAAGCTTTCTTT
TRBJ2-7,.,TRBV6-1,TRBD2,CASSDATGLAGGYYEQYF,TGTGCCAGCAGTGACGCCACGGGACTAGCGGGAGGTTACTACGAGCAGTACTTC
TRBJ2-1,.,TRBV7-3,.,CASSLMSRESSYNEQFF,TGTGCCAGCAGCTTAATGAGCCGGGAAAGCTCCTACAATGAGCAGTTCTTC
TRBJ2-7,.,TRBV5-6,.,CASSSLAPYEQYF,TGTGCCAGCAGCAGCCTAGCACCGTACGAGCAGTACTTC
TRBJ2-3,.,TRBV27,TRBD2,CASSFGTSGRGDTQYF,TGTGCCAGCAGTTTCGGGACTAGCGGGAGAGGGGATACGCAGTATTTT
TRBJ2-3,.,TRBV15,.,CATSRDTSTDTQYF,TGTGCCACCAGCAGAGATACAAGCACAGATACGCAGTATTTT
TRBJ2-2,.,TRBV27,.,CASSSLLRDGNGELFF,TGTGCCAGCAGTAGCCTTCTCCGGGACGGTAACGGGGAGCTGTTTTTT
TRBJ2-7,.,TRBV5-8,.,CASSLGYEQYF,TGTGCCAGCAGCTTGGGCTACGAGCAGTACTTC
TRBJ2-5,once,TRBV7-9,TRBD2,CASSLARDYLQETQYF,TGTGCCAGCAGCTTAGCACGGGACTACCTTCAAGAGACCCAGTACTTC
TRBJ1-2,few,TRBV5-5,.,CASSLTGGHYGYTF,TGTGCCAGCAGCTTGACCGGGGGACACTATGGCTACACCTTC
TRBJ2-5,.,TRBV6-6,.,CASIRGETQYF,TGTGCCAGCATCCGGGGGGAGACCCAGTACTTC
TRBJ2-5,.,TRBV10-1,.,CASSDRSTGETQYF,TGCGCCAGCAGTGACCGTTCGACGGGGGAGACCCAGTACTTC
TRBJ2-2,.,TRBV30,.,CAWSHGQPGWTGELFF,TGTGCCTGGAGTCATGGGCAACCTGGGTGGACCGGGGAGCTGTTTTTT
TRBJ1-5,.,TRBV27,.,CASSWGLNQPQHF,TGTGCCAGCAGTTGGGGGCTCAATCAGCCCCAGCATTTT
TRBJ1-2,.,TRBV19,TRBD1,CASSPGQWNYGYTF,TGTGCCAGTAGTCCGGGACAGTGGAACTATGGCTACACCTTC
TRBJ2-5,.,TRBV14,.,CASSQGWATQYF,TGTGCCAGCAGCCAAGGCTGGGCGACCCAGTACTTC
TRBJ2-3,.,TRBV10-3,TRBD1,CAIAGGPSTDTQYF,TGTGCCATCGCAGGGGGCCCTAGCACAGATACGCAGTATTTT
TRBJ1-5,.,TRBV5-1,.,CASSLGTRPGQPQHF,TGCGCCAGCAGCTTGGGCACGCGCCCTGGTCAGCCCCAGCATTTT
TRBJ2-5,.,TRBV9,.,CASSVGGGGTQYF,TGTGCCAGCAGCGTAGGAGGGGGAGGGACCCAGTACTTC
TRBJ1-2,.,TRBV2,.,CASSEWVNYGYTF,TGTGCCAGCAGTGAGTGGGTCAACTATGGCTACACCTTC
TRBJ1-1,.,TRBV18,.,CASSPTVAGVRDTEAFF,TGTGCCAGCTCACCCACTGTAGCGGGAGTTAGGGACACTGAAGCTTTCTTT
TRBJ2-7,.,TRBV7-6,.,CASSFDSSYEQYF,TGTGCCAGCAGCTTCGACAGTTCCTACGAGCAGTACTTC
TRBJ1-2,.,TRBV6-1,TRBD1,CASSSGTGGFYGYTF,TGTGCCAGCAGTTCTGGGACAGGGGGCTTCTATGGCTACACCTTC
TRBJ2-3,.,TRBV9,.,CASSFSGTPTDTQYF,TGTGCCAGCAGCTTTTCCGGGACCCCCACAGATACGCAGTATTTT
TRBJ1-3,.,TRBV19,.,CASSIDPDSRSSGNTIYF,TGTGCCAGTAGTATAGATCCGGACTCCCGGAGCTCTGGAAACACCATATATTTT
TRBJ1-3,.,TRBV5-6,.,CASSLATYRDYSGNTIYF,TGTGCCAGCAGCTTGGCGACTTATAGGGACTACTCTGGAAACACCATATATTTT
TRBJ2-6,few,TRBV9,.,CASSQGNSGANVLTF,TGTGCCAGCAGTCAGGGGAACTCTGGGGCCAACGTCCTGACTTTC
TRBJ2-3,.,TRBV27,TRBD1,CASSLSGTALDTQYF,TGTGCCAGCAGTTTGTCCGGGACAGCCTTAGATACGCAGTATTTT
TRBJ2-7,.,TRBV2,.,CASQGRRQYF,TGTGCCAGCCAGGGACGTAGGCAGTACTTC
TRBJ1-2,.,TRBV7-8,TRBD1,CASSRGTANYGYTF,TGTGCCAGCAGCCGCGGGACAGCTAACTATGGCTACACCTTC
TRBJ1-2,.,TRBV30,.,CAWSPNYGYTF,TGTGCCTGGAGTCCCAACTATGGCTACACCTTC
TRBJ2-7,.,TRBV4-1,TRBD1,CASSQDEGQGSYEQYF,TGCGCCAGCAGCCAAGATGAGGGACAGGGGTCCTACGAGCAGTACTTC
TRBJ2-3,.,TRBV27,.,CASSLIRFWDTQYF,TGTGCCAGCAGTTTAATAAGGTTTTGGGATACGCAGTATTTT
TRBJ2-3,.,TRBV27,TRBD1,CASSFSNRGADTQYF,TGTGCCAGCAGTTTTAGCAACAGGGGAGCAGATACGCAGTATTTT
TRBJ1-1,few,TRBV9,.,CASSVAAGWDLNTEAFF,TGTGCCAGCAGCGTAGCCGCGGGGTGGGACTTGAACACTGAAGCTTTCTTT
TRBJ2-3,.,TRBV27,.,CASSLARLDTQYF,TGTGCCAGCAGTTTAGCCCGGTTAGATACGCAGTATTTT
TRBJ2-5,.,TRBV5-6,.,CASSLEGGTQYF,TGTGCCAGCAGCTTGGAGGGGGGGACCCAGTACTTC
TRBJ2-7,.,TRBV27,.,CASRLGAEQYF,TGTGCCAGCAGACTTGGGGCCGAGCAGTACTTC
TRBJ2-1,.,TRBV29-1,.,CSVEWDSYNEQFF,TGCAGCGTTGAATGGGACTCTTACAATGAGCAGTTCTTC
TRBJ1-1,.,TRBV27,.,CASSPTLTGNTEAFF,TGTGCCAGCAGTCCTACCCTCACAGGGAACACTGAAGCTTTCTTT
TRBJ2-7,.,TRBV7-3,.,CASSLQVFNEQYF,TGTGCCAGCAGCTTACAGGTTTTCAACGAGCAGTACTTC
TRBJ2-7,.,TRBV11-2,.,CASSLGIYEQYF,TGTGCCAGCAGCTTAGGGATCTACGAGCAGTACTTC